Below, 13 T cell receptor beta chains from the same sample are listed, as sequenced in a study of T cells in Graves' hyperthyroidism and ophthalmopathy. Authors of the study amplified TCR beta CDR3 regions from RNA transcripts. The HTBI set primed first-round TCR CDR3 RT-PCR. MiXCR was run by TCRdb on the multiplex PCR reads, yielding one entry per CDR3 protein. This table holds 640,000 or so distinct CDR3 sequences, about 15% found once. Sequencing was performed on blood. These receptor sequences come from a woman in her forties with Graves' ophthalmopathy.

The table lists this clonotype with a few counts. This CDR3 reads CASSYWTGWNGETQYF. The CDR3 DNA sequence: TGTGCCAGCAGCTATTGGACAGGGTGGAATGGAGAGACCCAGTACTTC. This chain uses TRBV5-6 with TRBJ2-5, with TRBD1 identical over 8 bases. Trimming took 3 bases from V and 4 from J; bases not matched to a gene: 11. CDR3 size: 16 residues. Looked up from germline, CDR1 is SGHDT and CDR2 is YYEEEE.

The genes are TRBV28 and TRBJ2-7; D remains unclear. V shed 5 bases and J shed 6 bases, with 11 bases lying between them. This CDR3 spans 12 amino acids. Germline V gene lookup returns CDR1 MDHEN and CDR2 SYDVKM. CDR3 DNA sequence: TGTGCCAGCAGTCCTCCCCAAACCGAGCAGTACTTC. Translation gives CASSPPQTEQYF. The whole variable domain, remainder taken from reference TRBV28 and TRBJ2-7, is DVKVTQSSRYLVKRTGEKVFLECVQDMDHENMFWYRQDPGLGLRLIYFSYDVKMKEKGDIPEGYSVSREKKERFSLILESASTNQTSMYLCASSPPQTEQYFGPGTRLTVT.

Only a few counts were recorded for this clonotype. The chain couples TRBV6-2 or TRBV6-3 to TRBJ1-2, with unresolved D. From germline, CDR1 is MNHEY and CDR2 SVGEGT. Trimming cost V 7 bases and J 4 bases, with 4 bases left between them. This CDR3 contains 10 residues. CDR3 coding DNA: TGTGCCAGCAATTTCTATGGCTACACCTTC. Protein: CASNFYGYTF.

The J gene is TRBJ1-5, the V gene TRBV20-1; 7 nucleotides align to TRBD1. CDR1 and CDR2 from the germline V gene are DFQATT and SNEGSKA (reference sequence). The CDR3 extends over 18 amino acids. V shed 0 bases, J shed 3 bases, and the junction held 14 bases outside the gene matches. CDR3 DNA sequence: TGCAGTGCTAGAGACGCTCGCTCGGGAACAGGGGACAATCAGCCCCAGCATTTT. It translates to CSARDARSGTGDNQPQHF.

The sample holds many counts of this clonotype. This chain uses TRBV6-5 with TRBJ1-2, with 8 bases matching TRBD1. The CDR3 has 13 residues. Germline CDR1 MNHEY, CDR2 SVGAGI. The V segment lost 10 bases and the J segment 7 bases; nucleotides outside the gene matches: 11. The CDR3 sequence is CATPDRAQGGYTF. CDR3 bases: TGTGCCACGCCGGACAGGGCCCAGGGTGGCTACACCTTC.

V and J are TRBV11-2 and TRBJ2-2; 8 bases are shared with TRBD2. The germline gives CDR1 SGHAT, CDR2 FQNNGV. CDR3 size: 17 residues. The V gene end was trimmed by 5 bases and the J gene end by 5 bases; junction bases not matched to a gene: 13. The CDR3 bases are TGTGCCAGCAGCCGGGGGGGGAGTTCGGGTTCGACCGGGGAGCTGTTTTTT. This sequence encodes CASSRGGSSGSTGELFF. Filled out from reference TRBV11-2 and TRBJ2-2, the complete variable domain reads EAGVAQSPRYKIIEKRQSVAFWCNPISGHATLYWYQQILGQGPKLLIQFQNNGVVDDSQLPKDRFSAERLKGVDSTLKIQPAKLEDSAVYLCASSRGGSSGSTGELFFGEGSRLTVL.

This clonotype was seen at least ten times. The chain combines TRBV10-3 with TRBJ2-7; D is unresolved. The CDR3 is 13 residues long. Looked up from germline, CDR1 is ENHRY and CDR2 is SYGVKD. V was pared by 5 bases and J by 4 bases, with 12 bases between. This chain's CDR3 is CAISNSQPYEQYF. CDR3 in DNA: TGTGCCATCAGTAACTCACAACCTTACGAGCAGTACTTC.

This clonotype was counted many times. The chain employs TRBV7-9 and TRBJ1-2, with 10 nucleotides matching TRBD1. The CDR3 runs to 14 residues. V shed 4 bases, J shed 8 bases, and the junction held 7 bases outside the gene matches. Germline CDR1 SEHNR, CDR2 FQNEAQ (reference sequence). CDR3 sequence reads: CASSYRDRGEGYTF. The CDR3 coding sequence is TGTGCCAGCAGCTACCGGGACAGGGGAGAAGGCTACACCTTC. The entire variable domain, with the rest obtained from reference TRBV7-9 and TRBJ1-2, is as follows: DTGVSQNPRHKITKRGQNVTFRCDPISEHNRLYWYRQTLGQGPEFLTYFQNEAQLEKSRLLSDRFSAERPKGSFSTLEIQRTEQGDSAMYLCASSYRDRGEGYTFGSGTRLTVV.

This clonotype was detected ten times or more. V and J are TRBV20-1 and TRBJ1-5; unclear D gene. The ends were cut back, 0 bases at V and 1 base at J, with 16 bases in the middle. Germline assignment: CDR1 DFQATT and CDR2 SNEGSKA (reference sequence). The CDR3 spans 17 residues. DNA for the CDR3: TGCAGTGCTAGAGATCGGTGGGGTTCGATAAGCAATCAGCCCCAGCATTTT. Translation: CSARDRWGSISNQPQHF.

This clonotype came up many times. The gene calls are TRBV9 and TRBJ2-2, with TRBD1 identical over 10 bases. The CDR3 runs to 14 residues. CDR1 is SGDLS and CDR2 is YYNGEE in the germline V gene. V shed 4 bases, J shed 6 bases, and the junction held 3 bases outside the gene matches. CDR3 sequence reads: CASSPGQGAGELFF. As DNA, the CDR3 is TGTGCCAGCAGCCCCGGACAGGGGGCCGGGGAGCTGTTTTTT.

The table lists this clonotype with many counts. CDR3 DNA sequence: TGTGCCAGTAGTATGGGCCCCAGGGACAGTCAAACTGAAGCTTTCTTT. It specifies CASSMGPRDSQTEAFF. This chain connects TRBV19 to TRBJ1-1; TRBD1 matches at 7 bases. CDR1 is LNHDA, CDR2 SQIVND, per germline (reference sequence). V was clipped by 3 bases and J by 5 bases; unmatched bases: 12. This CDR3 comprises 16 residues.

This clonotype was detected many times. This chain joins TRBV27 and TRBJ1-1; a possible D gene is TRBD1 (5 bases). Trimming cost V 8 bases and J 1 base, with 14 bases left between them. The germline gives CDR1 MNHEY, CDR2 SMNVEV (reference sequence). The CDR3 has 14 amino acids. The chain's CDR3 is CASGGWGTNTEAFF. The CDR3, as DNA: TGTGCCAGCGGGGGATGGGGGACGAACACTGAAGCTTTCTTT.

This clonotype was found many times. This sequence joins TRBV11-2 and TRBJ1-2, with D hard to call. From germline, CDR1 is SGHAT and CDR2 FQNNGV. V was shortened by 4 bases and J by 0 bases, with 9 bases between the two germline ends. This CDR3 is 14 amino acids long. The CDR3 DNA follows: TGTGCCAGCAGCTCCCCCGGAGCTAACTATGGCTACACCTTC. This codes for CASSSPGANYGYTF.